Following are 32 T cell receptor beta chains from one sample sequenced in a study of blood T cells in healthy people across ages. It was with a sample-barcoded 5' primer and a J-beta primer mix that a second PCR of roughly 7 to 12 cycles was run. One entry per CDR3 protein, called by TCRdb with MiXCR from the 5' RACE reads. The sample shows around 500,000 distinct CDR3 sequences, about 29% of them seen only once. These data also featured in a second study, about T cells of mothers and their children.

Sample: blood. All receptors come from a boy between 2 and 15 years old in good health.

This clonotype was seen at least ten times. CDR3 amino acids: CASSFSGGNQPQHF. DNA of the CDR3: TGTGCCAGCAGCTTCTCTGGGGGAAATCAGCCCCAGCATTTT. The V gene is TRBV12-3 or TRBV12-4, the J gene TRBJ1-5, with a weak D call TRBD1 (5 bases). This CDR3 comprises 14 residues. V was clipped by 6 bases and J by 4 bases, with 13 bases between them.

This clonotype occurred a few times. DNA for the CDR3: TGTGCCAGCAGTTACTCCGCGAGGGACCTGGGACTAGCGGAAGAGACCCAGTACTTC. Translation gives CASSYSARDLGLAEETQYF. The genes are TRBV6-5 and TRBJ2-5, with TRBD2 identical over 11 bases. The CDR3 extends over 19 amino acids. The germline V gene has CDR1 MNHEY and CDR2 SVGAGI. V was clipped by 0 bases and J by 3 bases; unmatched bases: 12.

This clonotype has a handful of counts. CDR3 DNA sequence: TGTGCCAGCAGTGACGGGGACGGGACAGCCGAGGGCTACACCTTC. Translated, it gives CASSDGDGTAEGYTF. This chain joins TRBV6-4 and TRBJ1-2, with 7 bases identical to TRBD1. Germline CDR1 reads MRHNA; CDR2 reads SNTAGT. Germline trimming cut 2 bases from V and 8 bases from J; bases unmatched to any gene: 11. This CDR3 is 15 amino acids long.

This clonotype occurred a few times. The J gene is TRBJ1-1, the V gene TRBV5-6; D possibly corresponds to TRBD1 (5 bases). V was pared by 1 base and J by 0 bases, with 19 bases between. Germline CDR1 SGHDT, CDR2 YYEEEE. The CDR3 spans 18 residues. The CDR3 region is CASSLYTGGSRMNTEAFF. For the CDR3, the DNA is TGTGCCAGCAGCTTGTATACAGGAGGCTCCCGCATGAACACTGAAGCTTTCTTT.

The chain couples TRBV20-1 to TRBJ1-5, with D hard to call. The CDR3 totals 16 residues. Deletions cut 5 bases from V and 4 bases from J, with 21 bases between. Germline V gives CDR1 DFQATT, CDR2 SNEGSKA (reference sequence). The CDR3 region is CSAPTAASNPNQPQHF. CDR3 nucleotide sequence: TGCAGTGCTCCGACCGCAGCCTCAAACCCGAATCAGCCCCAGCATTTT.

This clonotype was counted only a few times. The chain links TRBV18 to TRBJ1-2; D not certain. Looked up from germline, CDR1 is KGHSH and CDR2 is LQKENI. The CDR3 sequence is 10 residues long. Trimming removed 2 bases at V and 8 bases at J, with 3 bases between. This chain's CDR3 is CASSPGGYTF. The CDR3 DNA is TGTGCCAGCTCACCAGGGGGCTACACCTTC.

The table lists this clonotype with a few counts. The V call is TRBV7-9, the J call TRBJ2-4; D tentatively fits TRBD1 or TRBD2 (5 bases each). V gave up 1 base and J gave up 8 bases, with 12 bases separating them. The CDR3 runs to 14 residues. Looked up from germline, CDR1 is SEHNR and CDR2 is FQNEAQ (reference sequence). Here the CDR3 DNA reads TGTGCCAGCAGCTTAGAATGGGGGAATTACATTCAGTACTTC. The encoded protein is CASSLEWGNYIQYF.

This clonotype was detected only a few times. The chain employs TRBV7-2 and TRBJ2-3; 8 bases agree with TRBD2. Trimming cost V 5 bases and J 0 bases; bases outside gene matches: 13. The V gene's germline CDR1 is SGHTA and CDR2 FQGNSA. The CDR3 runs 18 residues. The CDR3 spells CASSLGTSRGSSTDTQYF. CDR3 sequence (DNA): TGTGCCAGCAGCCTTGGGACTAGTCGCGGGTCTAGCACAGATACGCAGTATTTT. Full variable domain (missing parts from reference TRBV7-2 and TRBJ2-3): GAGVSQSPSNKVTEKGKDVELRCDPISGHTALYWYRQSLGQGLEFLIYFQGNSAPDKSGLPSDRFSAERTGGSVSTLTIQRTQQEDSAVYLCASSLGTSRGSSTDTQYFGPGTRLTVL.

The V call is TRBV11-3, the J call TRBJ2-1, with 9 bases identical to TRBD2. J lost 3 bases, V lost 5 bases, and 5 bases had no gene match. The CDR3 loop spans 15 amino acids. Germline V lookup: CDR1 SGHNT, CDR2 YENEEA. CDR3 region: CASSTRGGFYNEQFF. The CDR3 DNA sequence: TGTGCCAGCAGCACGCGGGGGGGCTTCTACAATGAGCAGTTCTTC.

The chain couples TRBV9 to TRBJ2-1, with 14 nucleotides matching TRBD2. The CDR3 consists of 17 residues. V was clipped by 0 bases and J by 4 bases; unmatched bases: 3. CDR1 and CDR2 from the germline V gene are SGDLS and YYNGEE. CDR3 DNA: TGTGCCAGCAGCGTAGGGACTAGCGGGGGGCCGTACAATGAGCAGTTCTTC. It encodes CASSVGTSGGPYNEQFF.

The chain is built from TRBV24-1 and TRBJ2-7; D is possibly TRBD2 (6 bases). The germline gives CDR1 KGHDR, CDR2 SFDVKD. The CDR3 loop spans 18 amino acids. With 3 bases removed from V and 2 bases from J, the gap between germline ends came to 22 bases. The CDR3 loop reads CATSDAGTQPNKPYEQYF. As DNA, the CDR3 is TGTGCCACCAGTGATGCCGGGACTCAACCCAATAAGCCCTACGAGCAGTACTTC.

A few counts support this clonotype. J is TRBJ1-3 and V is TRBV6-5, with D possibly being TRBD1 (6 bases). The V gene lost 6 bases and the J gene lost 2 bases, with 17 bases spanning the gap. This CDR3 has 16 residues. Germline assignment: CDR1 MNHEY and CDR2 SVGAGI. For the CDR3, the DNA is TGTGCCAGCAGCCTACAGTCCACAGGGACTGGAAACACCATATATTTT. Translating gives CASSLQSTGTGNTIYF.

This clonotype was seen a handful of times. The chain links TRBV7-9 to TRBJ1-1; D gene unclear. The CDR3 spans 13 residues. Trimming took off 7 bases at V and 0 bases at J, with 9 bases between the two ends. Per the germline V gene, CDR1 is SEHNR and CDR2 is FQNEAQ (reference sequence). The CDR3 spells CASTTVMNTEAFF. CDR3 nucleotides: TGTGCCAGCACCACGGTTATGAACACTGAAGCTTTCTTT.

Regarding this clonotype: A much larger clone is a single base away; this may be a read error. This rearrangement joins TRBV7-9 to TRBJ2-2, with D perhaps TRBD1 or TRBD2 (5 bases each). The CDR3 totals 17 residues. The V end was cut by 5 bases, the J end by 4 bases, with 20 bases between. The germline CDR1 and CDR2 sequences are SEHNR and FQNEAQ (reference sequence). The CDR3, as DNA: TGTGCCAGCAGCCTCATCGAATCGGGGACGGGCACCGGGGAGCTGTTTTTT. Its translation is CASSLIESGTGTGELFF.

The chain recombines TRBV6-2 or TRBV6-3 with TRBJ2-1; D is unclear. CDR3 length: 13 residues. Germline lookup yields CDR1 MNHEY and CDR2 SVGEGT. Trimming cost V 6 bases and J 7 bases, with 13 bases left between them. DNA of the CDR3: TGTGCCAGCAGGGGTAGTACTTGGAATGAGCAGTTCTTC. Translation: CASRGSTWNEQFF.

The chain recombines TRBV2 with TRBJ2-6; D possibly corresponds to TRBD2 (5 bases). Per the germline V gene, CDR1 is SNHLY and CDR2 is FYNNEI. Trimming stripped 4 bases from V and 2 bases from J, with 9 bases between. The CDR3 has 15 residues. CDR3 residues: CASSVEVPGANVLTF. For the CDR3, the DNA is TGTGCCAGCAGTGTGGAGGTCCCTGGGGCCAACGTCCTGACTTTC.

The rearrangement joins TRBV5-1 to TRBJ2-7, with 8 bases lining up with TRBD1. This CDR3 is built from 15 residues. The V segment lost 3 bases and the J segment 5 bases; nucleotides outside the gene matches: 10. Germline V CDR1 and CDR2: SGHRS, YFSETQ. CDR3 bases: TGCGCCAGCAGCTCCGGGACAGGCCCCCTTAACGAGCAGTACTTC. The encoded protein is CASSSGTGPLNEQYF.

The genes are TRBV29-1 and TRBJ1-4; D ambiguous. Germline loops: CDR1 SQVTM, CDR2 ANQGSEA. CDR3 length equals 12 residues. V was cut by 6 bases and J by 8 bases, with 13 bases left in between. The CDR3 loop is CSVSVPPEKLFF. Written as DNA, the CDR3 is TGCAGCGTCTCCGTTCCTCCCGAAAAACTGTTTTTT.

This sequence joins TRBV7-7 and TRBJ2-1; TRBD2 is a possible D gene (6 bases). The CDR3 is 15 residues long. From germline, CDR1 is SSHAT and CDR2 FNYEAQ (reference sequence). V lost 5 bases and J lost 5, with 16 bases in between. CDR3 nucleotides: TGTGCCAGCAGCACAGGCGCTAGCGCAAACAATGAGCAGTTCTTC. It encodes CASSTGASANNEQFF.

This clonotype was picked up a small number of times. This chain joins TRBV30 and TRBJ2-5; the D gene is possibly TRBD2 (6 bases). CDR3 length equals 15 residues. The germline CDR1 and CDR2 sequences are GTSNPN and SVGIG (reference sequence). V gave up 1 base and J gave up 3 bases, with 15 bases separating them. The CDR3 DNA reads as TGTGCCTGGAGTGAAGGGACTTCTGAGGAAGAGACCCAGTACTTC. Protein sequence: CAWSEGTSEEETQYF.

The chain has TRBV4-1 and TRBJ1-1; D not certain. Germline CDR1 reads MGHRA; CDR2 reads YSYEKL. Between the trimmed V and J ends, which lost 4 bases and 7 bases, there was a span of 16 bases. The CDR3 length is 14 residues. This CDR3 is CASSLLMNNLEAFF. The CDR3, as DNA: TGCGCCAGCAGCCTCTTAATGAACAACCTTGAAGCTTTCTTT.

In this sample, this clonotype turned up a few times. This chain joins TRBV12-3 or TRBV12-4 and TRBJ1-5; 8 bases are a match to TRBD1. J was trimmed by 4 bases and V by 6 bases; bases with no gene match: 5. There are 14 residues in the CDR3. The CDR3: CASSQGARNQPQHF. The CDR3 DNA sequence: TGTGCCAGCAGCCAGGGGGCGAGGAATCAGCCCCAGCATTTT.

The chain couples TRBV27 to TRBJ2-3; the D gene is possibly TRBD1 (6 bases). Germline V lookup: CDR1 MNHEY, CDR2 SMNVEV (reference sequence). The CDR3 contains 13 residues. V was pared by 8 bases and J by 0 bases, with 9 bases between. The CDR3 loop is CASGQWSTDTQYF. As DNA, the CDR3 is TGTGCCAGCGGACAGTGGAGCACAGATACGCAGTATTTT.

V usage is TRBV29-1 and J usage is TRBJ1-2; no definite D call. Germline CDR1 is SQVTM and CDR2 is ANQGSEA. V lost 4 bases, J lost 4 bases, and 13 bases lay in between. The CDR3 is made up of 13 amino acids. The DNA of the CDR3 is TGCAGCGTTGGAGGCGCGGAATTCTATGGCTACACCTTC. Protein sequence: CSVGGAEFYGYTF.

There are many counts of this clonotype. V and J are TRBV5-1 and TRBJ2-4; 10 bases map to TRBD2. The V segment lost 0 bases and the J segment 0 bases; nucleotides outside the gene matches: 9. Germline lookup yields CDR1 SGHRS and CDR2 YFSETQ. The CDR3 extends over 19 amino acids. The CDR3 spells CASSLEGSGRKLAKNIQYF. The CDR3 DNA sequence: TGCGCCAGCAGCTTGGAGGGTAGCGGGAGGAAACTAGCCAAAAACATTCAGTACTTC.

This clonotype was seen more than once but under ten times. The chain couples TRBV6-2 or TRBV6-3 to TRBJ2-7; D gene uncertain. The end of the DNA aligns better with TRBJ2-1, so the J call may be wrong. Germline values: CDR1 MNHEY, CDR2 SVGEGT. This CDR3 has 13 amino acids. The CDR3 region is CASSYSFVPEQFF. The DNA for the CDR3 is TGTGCCAGCAGTTACTCGTTTGTGCCTGAGCAGTTCTTC.

The genes are TRBV5-4 and TRBJ1-4; possible D gene TRBD1, 6 bases. Germline V lookup: CDR1 SGHNT, CDR2 YYREEE (reference sequence). The V gene lost 0 bases and the J gene lost 4 bases, with 13 bases spanning the gap. This CDR3 spans 16 amino acids. CDR3 sequence: CASSLVTGMGNEKLFF. CDR3 sequence (DNA): TGTGCCAGCAGCTTGGTGACAGGCATGGGTAATGAAAAACTGTTTTTT.

V is TRBV20-1 and J is TRBJ2-7; tentatively, D is TRBD2 (6 bases). The CDR3 has 12 amino acids. Germline V lookup: CDR1 DFQATT, CDR2 SNEGSKA (reference sequence). The V end lost 8 bases, the J end lost 10 bases, and 21 bases lay between the germline ends. DNA for the CDR3: TGCAGTCTGCGGACTACCGAGAGAACCCAGTACTTC. It is translated as CSLRTTERTQYF.

The chain links TRBV7-9 to TRBJ1-4; tentatively, D is TRBD1 (5 bases). The CDR3 is 14 residues long. The V end was cut by 6 bases, the J end by 8 bases, with 16 bases between. Germline loops: CDR1 SEHNR, CDR2 FQNEAQ (reference sequence). CDR3: CASRRSDQGEKLFF. The CDR3 nucleotides are TGTGCCAGCAGACGGTCGGACCAGGGAGAAAAACTGTTTTTT.

The rearrangement joins TRBV20-1 to TRBJ1-2; D is possibly TRBD1 (6 bases). Trimming shortened V by 0 bases and J by 7 bases, and 15 bases separated the two germline ends. Germline assignment: CDR1 DFQATT and CDR2 SNEGSKA (reference sequence). The CDR3 has 14 residues. The CDR3: CSARDAGGRGGYTF. DNA for the CDR3: TGCAGTGCTAGAGATGCGGGGGGCCGGGGTGGCTACACCTTC.

This chain joins TRBV6-6 and TRBJ1-4; D is uncertain. The CDR3 has 14 residues. Trimming shortened V by 8 bases and J by 2 bases, and 12 bases separated the two germline ends. From germline, CDR1 is MNHNY and CDR2 SVGAGI (reference sequence). The CDR3 DNA reads as TGTGCCAGCCAAGCGGGTGCGACTAATGAAAAACTGTTTTTT. As protein: CASQAGATNEKLFF.

The rearrangement uses TRBV5-1 and TRBJ2-1, with 9 bases that match TRBD2. Trimming removed 0 bases from V and 7 bases from J; junction bases left unmatched: 5. Germline values: CDR1 SGHRS, CDR2 YFSETQ. The CDR3 extends over 15 amino acids. The CDR3: CASSLGRGGANEQFF. The CDR3 coding sequence is TGCGCCAGCAGCTTGGGCCGCGGGGGGGCAAATGAGCAGTTCTTC. Looking up the rest from reference TRBV5-1 and TRBJ2-1 gives the full variable domain: KAGVTQTPRYLIKTRGQQVTLSCSPISGHRSVSWYQQTPGQGLQFLFEYFSETQRNKGNFPGRFSGRQFSNSRSEMNVSTLELGDSALYLCASSLGRGGANEQFFGPGTRLTVL.